One and the same sample provided the 2 T cell receptor beta chains below, sequenced in a study of cytotoxic CD8 clonotypes in ibrutinib-treated CLL listed by TCRdb under 2021. Library construction relied on the immunoSEQ multiplex PCR assay. Entries here come from immuneACCESS through TCRdb and include only in-frame sequences with V and J called. Some clones fail to appear in such tables; in the studies checked, an unresolved V gene covers under half of the shortfall, and the cause of the remainder is unknown. The table for this sample lists some 70,000 clones; less than 95% of them were counted only once. Approximately 3% of the sample is in the top ten clones. In the paper's terms, the time point label means: 12 months on ibrutinib. Sample: PBMCs, taken after 12 months of ibrutinib treatment. These receptors all come from a human donor with chronic lymphocytic leukemia.

This rearrangement joins TRBV28 to TRBJ1-2; 11 bases align to TRBD1. J was trimmed by 8 bases and V by 5 bases; bases with no gene match: 10. This CDR3 contains 15 residues. CDR1 MDHEN and CDR2 SYDVKM come from the germline V gene. CDR3: CASSLLGQGAGGYTF. CDR3 in DNA: TGTGCCAGCAGTCTCCTTGGACAGGGGGCTGGGGGCTACACCTTC.

The rearrangement links TRBV7-2 to TRBJ2-3; no firm D call. The CDR3 length is 15 residues. The V gene's germline CDR1 is SGHTA and CDR2 FQGNSA. Trimming removed 0 bases from V and 10 bases from J, with 17 bases in between. CDR3 loop: CASSLANLDRVAQYF. The CDR3 DNA reads TGTGCCAGCAGCTTAGCGAATCTTGATCGGGTGGCGCAGTATTTT.